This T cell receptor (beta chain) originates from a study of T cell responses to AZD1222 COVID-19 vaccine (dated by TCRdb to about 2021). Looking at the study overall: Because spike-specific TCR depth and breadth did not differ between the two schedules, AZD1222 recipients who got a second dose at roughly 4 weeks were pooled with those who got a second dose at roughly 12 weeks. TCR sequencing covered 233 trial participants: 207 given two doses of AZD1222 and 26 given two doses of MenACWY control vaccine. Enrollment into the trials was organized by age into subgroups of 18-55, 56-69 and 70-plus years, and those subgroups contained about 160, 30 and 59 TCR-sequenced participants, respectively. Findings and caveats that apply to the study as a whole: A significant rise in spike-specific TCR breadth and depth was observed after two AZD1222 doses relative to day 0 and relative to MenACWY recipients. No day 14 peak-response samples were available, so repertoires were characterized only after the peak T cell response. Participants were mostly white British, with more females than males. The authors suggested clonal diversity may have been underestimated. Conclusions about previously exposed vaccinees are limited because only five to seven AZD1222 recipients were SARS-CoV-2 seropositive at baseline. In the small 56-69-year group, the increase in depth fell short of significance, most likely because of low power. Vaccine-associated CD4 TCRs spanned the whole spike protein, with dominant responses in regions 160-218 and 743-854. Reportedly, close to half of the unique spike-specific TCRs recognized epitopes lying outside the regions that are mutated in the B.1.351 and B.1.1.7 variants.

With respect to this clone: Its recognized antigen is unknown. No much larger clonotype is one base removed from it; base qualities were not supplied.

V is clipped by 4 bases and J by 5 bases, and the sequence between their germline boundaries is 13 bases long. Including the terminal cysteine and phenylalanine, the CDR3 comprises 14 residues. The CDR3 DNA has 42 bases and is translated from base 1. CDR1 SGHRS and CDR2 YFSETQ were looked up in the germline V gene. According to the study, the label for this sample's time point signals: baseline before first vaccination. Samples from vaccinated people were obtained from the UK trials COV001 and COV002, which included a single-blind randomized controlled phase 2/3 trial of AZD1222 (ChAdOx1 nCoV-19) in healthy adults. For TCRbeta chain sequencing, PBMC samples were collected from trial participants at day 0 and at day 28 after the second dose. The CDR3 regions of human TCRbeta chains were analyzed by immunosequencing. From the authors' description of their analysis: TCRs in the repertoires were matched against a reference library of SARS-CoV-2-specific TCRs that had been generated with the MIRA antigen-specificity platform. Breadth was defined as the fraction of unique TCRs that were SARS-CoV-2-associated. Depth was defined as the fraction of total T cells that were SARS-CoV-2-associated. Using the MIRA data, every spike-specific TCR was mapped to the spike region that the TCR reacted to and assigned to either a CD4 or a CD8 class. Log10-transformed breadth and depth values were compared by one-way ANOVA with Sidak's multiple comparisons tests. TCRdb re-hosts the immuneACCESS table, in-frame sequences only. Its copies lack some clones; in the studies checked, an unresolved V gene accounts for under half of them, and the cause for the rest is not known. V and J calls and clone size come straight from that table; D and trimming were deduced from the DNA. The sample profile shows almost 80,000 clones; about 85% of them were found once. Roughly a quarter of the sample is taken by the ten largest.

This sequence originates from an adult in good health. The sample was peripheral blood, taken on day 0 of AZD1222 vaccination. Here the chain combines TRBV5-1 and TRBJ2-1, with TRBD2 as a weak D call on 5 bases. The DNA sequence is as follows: TGCGCCAGCAGCGTGTGGCGGGCTCACAATGAGCAGTTCTTC. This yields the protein CASSVWRAHNEQFF.